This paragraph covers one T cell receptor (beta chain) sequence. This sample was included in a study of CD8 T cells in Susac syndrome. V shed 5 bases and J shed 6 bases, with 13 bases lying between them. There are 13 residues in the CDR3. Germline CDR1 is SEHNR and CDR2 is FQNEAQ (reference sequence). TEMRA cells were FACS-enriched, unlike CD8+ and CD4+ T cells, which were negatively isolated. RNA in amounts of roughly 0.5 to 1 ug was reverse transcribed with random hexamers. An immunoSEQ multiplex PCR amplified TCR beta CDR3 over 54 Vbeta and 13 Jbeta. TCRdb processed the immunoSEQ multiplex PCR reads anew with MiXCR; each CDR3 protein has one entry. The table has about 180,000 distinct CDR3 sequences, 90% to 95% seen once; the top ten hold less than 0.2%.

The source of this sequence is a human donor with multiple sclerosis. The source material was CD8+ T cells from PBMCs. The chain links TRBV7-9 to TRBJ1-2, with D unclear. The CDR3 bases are TGTGCCAGCAGCCGTGACCCGCTTGATGGCTACACCTTC. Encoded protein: CASSRDPLDGYTF.